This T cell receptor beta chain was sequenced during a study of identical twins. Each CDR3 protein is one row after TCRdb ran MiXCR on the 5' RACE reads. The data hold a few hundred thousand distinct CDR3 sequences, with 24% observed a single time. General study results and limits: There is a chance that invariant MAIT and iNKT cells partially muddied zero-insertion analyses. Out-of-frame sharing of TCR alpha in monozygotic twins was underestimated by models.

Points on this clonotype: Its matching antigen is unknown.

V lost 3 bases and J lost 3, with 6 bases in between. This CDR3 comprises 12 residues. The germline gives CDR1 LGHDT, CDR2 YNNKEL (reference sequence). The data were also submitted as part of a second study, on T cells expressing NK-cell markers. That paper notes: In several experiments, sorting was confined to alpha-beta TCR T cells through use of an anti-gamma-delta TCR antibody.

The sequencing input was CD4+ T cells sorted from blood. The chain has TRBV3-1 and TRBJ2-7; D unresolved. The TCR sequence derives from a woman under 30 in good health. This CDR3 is CASSHSDYEQYF. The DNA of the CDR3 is TGTGCCAGCAGCCACAGCGACTACGAGCAGTACTTC.